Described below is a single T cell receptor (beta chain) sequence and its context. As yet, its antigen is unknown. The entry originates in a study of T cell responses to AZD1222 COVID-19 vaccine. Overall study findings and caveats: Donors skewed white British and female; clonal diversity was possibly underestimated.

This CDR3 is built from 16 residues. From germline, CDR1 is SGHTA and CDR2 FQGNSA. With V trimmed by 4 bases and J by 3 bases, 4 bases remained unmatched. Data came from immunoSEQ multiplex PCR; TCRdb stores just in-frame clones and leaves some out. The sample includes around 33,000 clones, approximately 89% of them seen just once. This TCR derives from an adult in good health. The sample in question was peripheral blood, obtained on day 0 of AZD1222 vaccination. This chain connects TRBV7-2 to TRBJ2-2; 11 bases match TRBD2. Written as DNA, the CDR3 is TGTGCCAGCAGCTCAGGACTAGCGGGTTACACCGGGGAGCTGTTTTTT. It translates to CASSSGLAGYTGELFF. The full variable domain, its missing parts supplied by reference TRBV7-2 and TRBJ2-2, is GAGVSQSPSNKVTEKGKDVELRCDPISGHTALYWYRQSLGQGLEFLIYFQGNSAPDKSGLPSDRFSAERTGGSVSTLTIQRTQQEDSAVYLCASSSGLAGYTGELFFGEGSRLTVL.